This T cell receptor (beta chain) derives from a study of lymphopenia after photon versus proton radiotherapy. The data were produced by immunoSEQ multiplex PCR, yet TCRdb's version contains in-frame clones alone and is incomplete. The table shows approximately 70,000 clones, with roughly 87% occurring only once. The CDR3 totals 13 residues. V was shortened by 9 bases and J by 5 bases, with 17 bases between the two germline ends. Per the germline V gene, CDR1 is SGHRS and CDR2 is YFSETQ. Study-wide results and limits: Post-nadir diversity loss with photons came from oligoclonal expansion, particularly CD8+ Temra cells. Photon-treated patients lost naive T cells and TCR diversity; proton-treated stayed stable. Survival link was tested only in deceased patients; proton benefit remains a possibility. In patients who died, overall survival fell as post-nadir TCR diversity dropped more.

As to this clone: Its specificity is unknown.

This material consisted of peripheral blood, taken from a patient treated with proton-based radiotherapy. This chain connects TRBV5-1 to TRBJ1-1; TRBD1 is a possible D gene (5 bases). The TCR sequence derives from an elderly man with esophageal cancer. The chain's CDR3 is CATTAGPGTEAFF. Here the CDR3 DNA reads TGCGCCACCACAGCGGGGCCGGGGACTGAAGCTTTCTTT.